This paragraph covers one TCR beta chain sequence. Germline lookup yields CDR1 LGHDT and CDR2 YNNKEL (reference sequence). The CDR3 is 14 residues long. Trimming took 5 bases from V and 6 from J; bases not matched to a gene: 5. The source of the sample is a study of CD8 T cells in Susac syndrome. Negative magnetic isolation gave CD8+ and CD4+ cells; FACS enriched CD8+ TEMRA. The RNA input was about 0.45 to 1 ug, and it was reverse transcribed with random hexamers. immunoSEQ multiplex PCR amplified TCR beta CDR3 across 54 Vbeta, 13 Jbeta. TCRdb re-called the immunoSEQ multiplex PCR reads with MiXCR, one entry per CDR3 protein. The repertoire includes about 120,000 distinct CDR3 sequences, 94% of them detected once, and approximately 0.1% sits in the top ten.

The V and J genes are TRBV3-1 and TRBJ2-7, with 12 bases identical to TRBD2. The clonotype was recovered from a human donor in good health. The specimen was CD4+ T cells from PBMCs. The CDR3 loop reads CASSRLAGDGEQYF. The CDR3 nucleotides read TGTGCCAGCAGCAGACTAGCGGGAGACGGCGAGCAGTACTTC.